Here is one T cell receptor beta chain with its context. Its specificity is not known. Assay: immunoSEQ multiplex PCR; the TCRdb copy retains only in-frame clones and omits some. The repertoire consists of 110,000 to 150,000 clones, with approximately 91% occurring once and the leading ten covering approximately 4.8%. This record belongs to a study of T cell responses to AZD1222 COVID-19 vaccine. Study as a whole: Combined were second doses at about 4 or about 12 weeks.

CDR1 and CDR2 (germline): MNHEY, SVGAGI. This CDR3 region has 14 residues. V was trimmed by 7 bases and J by 2 bases, leaving 13 bases between them. Study-level results: Possibly, clonal diversity was underestimated; donors were largely white British and included more females. The repertoires were collected only after the peak T cell response. Breadth and depth of Spike-specific TCRs rose after two AZD1222 doses.

The source was peripheral blood, collected on day 0 of AZD1222 vaccination. This sequence originates from an adult in good health. The chain employs TRBV6-5 and TRBJ2-3, with D unresolved. CDR3: CASTEPDHTDTQYF. The CDR3 DNA is TGTGCCAGCACCGAGCCGGACCACACAGATACGCAGTATTTT.